Listed here are 25 T cell receptor beta chains from one sample, sequenced in a study of T cells after yellow fever vaccination (dated by TCRdb to about 2019). Receptors were amplified or captured by 5' RACE. The sample was run on an Illumina HiSeq 2500. TCRdb reprocessed the public reads (quality trimming at Q25 with fastp, clone calling with MiXCR) and kept in-frame beta chains. Entries that share a CDR3 protein sequence are merged under the most common genes and DNA. For this sample there are 500,000 to 650,000 distinct CDR3 sequences; 10% to 15% appear just once. Of the sample, more than 12% is held by the ten largest clones. What this sample's treatment or condition label stands for: live attenuated yellow fever vaccine strain. Sequenced here: PBMCs, sampled on the day of the yellow fever booster vaccination. These receptors were obtained from a man aged 25-45 years who received the YFV17D yellow fever vaccine.

This clonotype was detected many times. This sequence joins TRBV29-1 and TRBJ2-5; D might be TRBD1 or TRBD2, each matching 6 bases. The CDR3 length is 12 residues. The ends were cut back, 6 bases at V and 2 bases at J, with 10 bases in the middle. The germline V gene encodes CDR1 SQVTM and CDR2 ANQGSEA. Here the CDR3 reads CSVAGTQETQYF. The CDR3 region has the DNA TGCAGCGTGGCGGGGACACAAGAGACCCAGTACTTC.

This clonotype has only a few counts. The chain is built from TRBV29-1 and TRBJ1-5; a possible D gene is TRBD1 (5 bases). The CDR3 loop spans 13 amino acids. Germline CDR1 is SQVTM and CDR2 is ANQGSEA. V was cut by 3 bases and J by 3 bases, with 9 bases left in between. CDR3 coding DNA: TGCAGCGTTGAGCAGGGCCCCAATCAGCCCCAGCATTTT. It specifies CSVEQGPNQPQHF.

This chain links TRBV25-1 with TRBJ1-5, with a possible D match to TRBD1 (6 bases). Trimming shortened V by 2 bases and J by 3 bases, and 8 bases separated the two germline ends. CDR3 size: 14 residues. Germline-derived CDR1 and CDR2 are MGHDK and SYGVNS. This CDR3 is CASSEAGANQPQHF. For the CDR3, the DNA is TGTGCCAGCAGTGAAGCAGGGGCCAATCAGCCCCAGCATTTT.

The chain is built from TRBV10-3 and TRBJ2-3, with 7 positions matching TRBD2. There are 15 residues in the CDR3. Germline CDR1 and CDR2: ENHRY and SYGVKD. With V trimmed by 2 bases and J by 0 bases, 2 bases remained unmatched. DNA of the CDR3: TGTGCCATCAGTGAGCTAGCGGCGAGCACAGATACGCAGTATTTT. The encoded protein is CAISELAASTDTQYF.

This clonotype has ten or more counts. The genes are TRBV29-1 and TRBJ2-5; either TRBD1 or TRBD2 may supply D (6 bases each). Germline lookup yields CDR1 SQVTM and CDR2 ANQGSEA. V was clipped by 4 bases and J by 2 bases, with 14 bases between them. The CDR3 length is 14 residues. The CDR3 DNA sequence: TGCAGCGTTGTCCTGGGGGGCGTTCAAGAGACCCAGTACTTC. Translation gives CSVVLGGVQETQYF. The full variable domain, completed using reference TRBV29-1 and TRBJ2-5, is SAVISQKPSRDICQRGTSLTIQCQVDSQVTMMFWYRQQPGQSLTLIATANQGSEATYESGFVIDKFPISRPNLTFSTLTVSNMSPEDSSIYLCSVVLGGVQETQYFGPGTRLLVL.

V and J are TRBV9 and TRBJ2-7, with D possibly TRBD2 on 5 matching bases. V was trimmed by 4 bases and J by 0 bases, leaving 14 bases between them. The CDR3 length is 15 residues. Per the germline V gene, CDR1 is SGDLS and CDR2 is YYNGEE. CDR3 sequence: CASSRRGESSYEQYF. CDR3 DNA: TGTGCCAGCAGCCGACGGGGTGAGAGCTCCTACGAGCAGTACTTC.

The chain has TRBV7-9 and TRBJ1-2; D remains unclear. V shed 5 bases and J shed 8 bases, with 12 bases lying between them. The CDR3 sequence is 12 residues long. Germline V lookup: CDR1 SEHNR, CDR2 FQNEAQ (reference sequence). The CDR3 is CASSHGLGGYTF. In DNA form, the CDR3 reads TGTGCCAGCAGCCACGGACTGGGGGGCTACACCTTC.

This clonotype was recorded a few times. J is TRBJ2-1 and V is TRBV20-1, with D perhaps assigned TRBD1 or TRBD2 (5 bases each). V shed 6 bases and J shed 9 bases, with 18 bases lying between them. Germline CDR1 is DFQATT and CDR2 is SNEGSKA (reference sequence). CDR3 length: 13 amino acids. Here the CDR3 reads CSAPGSGSGEQFF. As DNA, the CDR3 is TGCAGTGCACCAGGGTCGGGGTCAGGTGAGCAGTTCTTC.

The CDR3 reads CASSRQTFSYNEQFF. The CDR3 DNA follows: TGTGCCAGTAGTCGACAGACCTTCTCCTACAATGAGCAGTTCTTC. The chain combines TRBV19 with TRBJ2-1; perhaps TRBD1 as D (5 bases). The CDR3 runs 15 residues. The germline V and J ends were trimmed by 5 bases and 0 bases, with 11 bases remaining between them. In germline, CDR1 is LNHDA, CDR2 SQIVND (reference sequence).

This clonotype has a handful of counts. The CDR3 sequence: CASSFGGLEQYF. CDR3 sequence (DNA): TGTGCCAGCAGTTTTGGAGGGCTGGAGCAGTACTTC. J is TRBJ2-7 and V is TRBV12-3 or TRBV12-4, with D possibly being TRBD2 (6 bases). The germline V and J ends were trimmed by 3 bases and 7 bases, with 10 bases remaining between them. The CDR3 loop spans 12 amino acids.

V is TRBV20-1 and J is TRBJ2-1; D is uncertain. V lost 1 base and J lost 5, with 9 bases in between. The germline V gene encodes CDR1 DFQATT and CDR2 SNEGSKA (reference sequence). The CDR3 consists of 13 residues. The CDR3 spells CSARAPLDNEQFF. DNA for the CDR3: TGCAGTGCTAGAGCTCCCCTTGACAATGAGCAGTTCTTC.

This chain links TRBV29-1 with TRBJ2-7; D not certain. V was cut by 3 bases and J by 2 bases, with 11 bases left in between. Germline CDR1 SQVTM, CDR2 ANQGSEA. The CDR3 length is 13 residues. Here the CDR3 DNA reads TGCAGCGTTGAGGGAATTAGTCCCTACGAGCAGTACTTC. It yields the protein CSVEGISPYEQYF.

The table lists this clonotype with a few counts. This chain connects TRBV9 to TRBJ2-5; 14 bases match TRBD2. CDR1 is SGDLS and CDR2 is YYNGEE in the germline V gene. Trimming at V came to 3 bases and at J to 4 bases, leaving 11 bases not matched to a gene. This CDR3 has 18 amino acids. The CDR3, as DNA: TGTGCCAGCAGCGCGGGACTAGCGGGAGCCGGGGTCTCAGAGACCCAGTACTTC. This gives the protein CASSAGLAGAGVSETQYF.

This chain joins TRBV5-5 and TRBJ2-3, with D tentatively TRBD1 or TRBD2 (5 bases each). CDR1 is SGHKS, CDR2 YYEKEE, per germline (reference sequence). The CDR3 spans 14 residues. V lost 0 bases to trimming and J lost 4 bases, with 9 bases between them. CDR3 bases: TGTGCCAGCAGCTTGGGAGGGGTGGCAGATACGCAGTATTTT. Amino acids: CASSLGGVADTQYF.

This clonotype has ten or more counts. The chain joins TRBV5-5 to TRBJ2-3; no clear D. CDR1 and CDR2 from the germline V gene are SGHKS and YYEKEE (reference sequence). Between the trimmed V and J ends, which lost 3 bases and 1 base, there was a span of 12 bases. The CDR3 is 15 residues long. The CDR3 here is CASSSKVTGTDTQYF. The CDR3 region has the DNA TGTGCCAGCAGCTCGAAGGTAACGGGCACAGATACGCAGTATTTT.

This rearrangement joins TRBV5-6 to TRBJ2-1; D might be TRBD2 (7 bases). The V and J ends lost 5 bases and 8 bases respectively, with 20 bases between them. This CDR3 is 15 amino acids long. Germline lookup yields CDR1 SGHDT and CDR2 YYEEEE. The CDR3, as DNA: TGTGCCAGCAGTCCCTTAGGGGGAGGGCCCGATGAGCAGTTCTTC. Translated: CASSPLGGGPDEQFF.

This clonotype was detected a few times. The chain couples TRBV12-3 or TRBV12-4 to TRBJ2-6; D is possibly TRBD2 (5 bases). The CDR3 spans 17 residues. Trimming removed 8 bases at V and 0 bases at J, with 17 bases between. In nucleotides, the CDR3 is TGTGCCAGCGGGTTGGCGGGCCTTATCTCTGGGGCCAACGTCCTGACTTTC. This gives the protein CASGLAGLISGANVLTF.

This chain links TRBV11-2 with TRBJ2-1; TRBD2 aligns across 11 bases. Germline V gene lookup returns CDR1 SGHAT and CDR2 FQNNGV. The CDR3 is 18 amino acids. V gave up 1 base and J gave up 2 bases; unmatched junction bases: 7. In nucleotides, the CDR3 is TGTGCCAGCAGCTTAGGCGAGACTAGCGGGAAGGCCTACAATGAGCAGTTCTTC. As protein: CASSLGETSGKAYNEQFF.

The chain joins TRBV7-2 to TRBJ2-3; D is undetermined. In germline, CDR1 is SGHTA, CDR2 FQGNSA. The CDR3 runs 11 residues. Trimming left V 5 bases short and J 11 bases short, with 11 bases between. The CDR3 reads CASSNLEWQYF. The CDR3 DNA is TGTGCCAGCAGCAACCTGGAGTGGCAGTATTTT.

This clonotype appeared many times. J is TRBJ2-7 and V is TRBV6-2 or TRBV6-3; tentatively, D is TRBD1 (6 bases). The CDR3 loop spans 14 amino acids. Germline values: CDR1 MNHEY, CDR2 SVGEGT. Between the trimmed V and J ends, which lost 3 bases and 2 bases, there was a span of 11 bases. CDR3 loop: CASSYPTGTYEQYF. DNA of the CDR3: TGTGCCAGCAGTTATCCGACAGGTACCTACGAGCAGTACTTC.

This clonotype was picked up a small number of times. This chain joins TRBV15 and TRBJ1-3, with D unclear. The CDR3 length is 15 residues. V was shortened by 0 bases and J by 0 bases, with 6 bases between the two germline ends. CDR1 and CDR2 (germline): LNHNV, YYDKDF (reference sequence). DNA for the CDR3: TGTGCCACCAGCAGAGATCGGTACTCTGGAAACACCATATATTTT. This sequence encodes CATSRDRYSGNTIYF.

This clonotype was found a few times. The chain has TRBV20-1 and TRBJ2-1; 7 nucleotides align to TRBD1. This CDR3 is built from 15 residues. Germline values: CDR1 DFQATT, CDR2 SNEGSKA (reference sequence). V lost 5 bases, J lost 4 bases, and 11 bases stayed unmatched. Here the CDR3 DNA reads TGCAGTGCTCCCATACCGGGACAGTCTTACAATGAGCAGTTCTTC. Translated: CSAPIPGQSYNEQFF.

This clonotype was seen a handful of times. In nucleotides, the CDR3 is TGTGCCAGCAGCCAACTAACGGACAGGGGACCACAGAACACCGGGGAGCTGTTTTTT. This sequence encodes CASSQLTDRGPQNTGELFF. V and J are TRBV14 and TRBJ2-2; TRBD1 agrees at 9 bases. Germline V gene sequence: CDR1 SGHDN, CDR2 FVKESK. There are 19 residues in the CDR3. J was trimmed by 1 base and V by 2 bases; bases with no gene match: 11.

This clonotype came up a few times. The rearrangement joins TRBV7-6 to TRBJ2-5; no firm D call. Germline CDR1 SGHVS, CDR2 FNYEAQ. V was shortened by 4 bases and J by 7 bases, with 13 bases between the two germline ends. The length of the CDR3 is 13 residues. The CDR3 DNA is TGTGCCAGCAGCTACAGCGCTCGCGGGACCCAGTACTTC. Residues: CASSYSARGTQYF.

V usage is TRBV4-3 and J usage is TRBJ2-1; the D call may be TRBD1 or TRBD2 (5 bases each). The CDR3 is made up of 11 amino acids. The ends were cut back, 4 bases at V and 15 bases at J, with 13 bases in the middle. Germline V gene data show CDR1 as LGHNA and CDR2 as YSLEER. The chain's CDR3 is CASSRGPDRFF. In nucleotides, the CDR3 is TGCGCCAGCAGCCGGGGACCCGATCGGTTCTTC.